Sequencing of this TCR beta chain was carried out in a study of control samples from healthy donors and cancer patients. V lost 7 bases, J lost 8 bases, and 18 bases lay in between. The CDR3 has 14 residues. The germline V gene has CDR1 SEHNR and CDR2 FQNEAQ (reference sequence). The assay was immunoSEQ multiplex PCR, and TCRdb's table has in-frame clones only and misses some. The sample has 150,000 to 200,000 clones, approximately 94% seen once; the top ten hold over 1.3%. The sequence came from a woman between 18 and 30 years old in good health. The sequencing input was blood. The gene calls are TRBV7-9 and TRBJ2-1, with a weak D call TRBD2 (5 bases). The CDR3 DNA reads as TGTGCCAGCACCCTTACCGACGGAGCGGATGAGCAGTTCTTC. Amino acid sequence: CASTLTDGADEQFF.